The 10 T cell receptor beta chains below come from one sample, sequenced in a study of regulatory T cells in long-lasting Graves disease (dated by TCRdb to about 2021). The library was made by multiplex PCR. Sequenced using an Illumina HiSeq 4000. To build TCR beta libraries, CDR3 regions were amplified by Arm-PCR using iRepertoire HTBI primers. Through fastp at Q25 and MiXCR, TCRdb rebuilt clones from the public reads, retaining in-frame beta chains. All rows with the same CDR3 protein become a single entry with the most common DNA and genes. This sample gives about 290,000 distinct CDR3 sequences in total; approximately 20% of them show up just once. The ten largest clones capture around three fifths of the sample. The sample's time point label, in plain terms: persistent/refractory GD, antithyroid drugs over 5 years with positive TRAb. For both TCR sequencing and RNA sequencing, RNA was extracted from PBMCs using TRIzol.

The sequencing here drew on peripheral blood mononuclear cells (PBMCs), taken when the disease was refractory, from a patient treated with antithyroid drugs. All receptors derive from a female donor with Graves disease.

For the CDR3, the DNA is TGTGCCTGGAGTGCCGGGGGCCGTTATTATGGCTACACCTTC. As protein: CAWSAGGRYYGYTF. The rearrangement links TRBV30 to TRBJ1-2; D may be TRBD1 (6 bases). Trimming left V 1 base short and J 5 bases short, with 14 bases between. CDR1 and CDR2 from the germline V gene are GTSNPN and SVGIG (reference sequence). There are 14 residues in the CDR3.

This clonotype was seen many times. This chain joins TRBV12-3 or TRBV12-4 and TRBJ2-7; 9 nucleotides align to TRBD2. This CDR3 spans 14 amino acids. V lost 8 bases, J lost 2 bases, and 7 bases stayed unmatched. CDR3 DNA sequence: TGTGCCAGCTCACCAGCGGGAGGTCCCTACGAGCAGTACTTC. This sequence encodes CASSPAGGPYEQYF.

This clonotype occurred many times. The gene calls are TRBV28 and TRBJ2-7; 7 nucleotides match TRBD2. V was pared by 6 bases and J by 3 bases, with 5 bases of the junction left unmatched. The CDR3 contains 13 residues. CDR1 and CDR2 from the germline V gene are MDHEN and SYDVKM. In nucleotides, the CDR3 is TGTGCCAGCAGGGGCGGGAGTCTCTACGAGCAGTACTTC. Translation: CASRGGSLYEQYF.

This clonotype showed up just a few times. The V and J genes are TRBV6-1 and TRBJ1-5; D is ambiguous. Trimming took 5 bases from V and 1 from J, leaving 9 bases between them. This CDR3 has 14 amino acids. CDR1 MNHNS and CDR2 SASEGT come from the germline V gene. This chain's CDR3 is CASSIQQSNQPQHF. Written as DNA, the CDR3 is TGTGCCAGCAGTATACAACAGAGCAATCAGCCCCAGCATTTT.

This clonotype has a count of ten or more. The chain has TRBV27 and TRBJ1-6; TRBD1 is a possible D gene (5 bases). V was pared by 5 bases and J by 0 bases, with 11 bases between. The CDR3 covers 16 residues. The germline V gene has CDR1 MNHEY and CDR2 SMNVEV (reference sequence). The DNA of the CDR3 is TGTGCCAGCAGTCGCTCGACAGACTCCTATAATTCACCCCTCCACTTT. Protein sequence: CASSRSTDSYNSPLHF.

The chain recombines TRBV7-9 with TRBJ1-4, with D maybe TRBD1 (6 bases). The CDR3 is 15 residues long. V gave up 0 bases and J gave up 8 bases, with 13 bases separating them. Germline-derived CDR1 and CDR2 are SEHNR and FQNEAQ (reference sequence). This chain's CDR3 is CASSLAQGGDEKLFF. The CDR3 DNA sequence: TGTGCCAGCAGCTTAGCGCAAGGGGGGGACGAAAAACTGTTTTTT.

This clonotype was picked up many times. This sequence joins TRBV29-1 and TRBJ2-5, with a weak D call TRBD2 (6 bases). The CDR3 extends over 12 amino acids. The germline V gene has CDR1 SQVTM and CDR2 ANQGSEA. V was trimmed by 7 bases and J by 2 bases, leaving 11 bases between them. For the CDR3, the DNA is TGCAGCGCCGCGGGATTGCAAGAGACCCAGTACTTC. Translated, it gives CSAAGLQETQYF. The full variable domain, its missing parts supplied by reference TRBV29-1 and TRBJ2-5, is SAVISQKPSRDICQRGTSLTIQCQVDSQVTMMFWYRQQPGQSLTLIATANQGSEATYESGFVIDKFPISRPNLTFSTLTVSNMSPEDSSIYLCSAAGLQETQYFGPGTRLLVL.

In regard to this clonotype: Being one base from a much bigger clone, this may be a read error. The CDR3 ends on some other residue instead of the conserved phenylalanine or tryptophan, so this is likely a read error. This chain joins TRBV6-5 and TRBJ2-5; tentatively, D is TRBD2 (6 bases). CDR3 length: 18 residues. Germline-derived CDR1 and CDR2 are MNHEY and SVGAGI. Trimming shortened V by 2 bases and J by 5 bases, and 24 bases separated the two germline ends. The CDR3 DNA reads TGTGCCAGCAGTTACACCCTCCCTGCCAGGGAGGCAGGGGAGACCCAGTACCTC. The encoded protein is CASSYTLPAREAGETQYL.

This clonotype was seen at least ten times. The rearrangement uses TRBV10-3 and TRBJ1-2; D is uncertain. The CDR3 is made up of 16 amino acids. CDR1 ENHRY and CDR2 SYGVKD come from the germline V gene. V was trimmed by 6 bases and J by 3 bases, leaving 20 bases between them. CDR3 region: CAISEGRTLLHYGYTF. The DNA of the CDR3 is TGTGCCATCAGCGAGGGCAGGACTCTTCTTCACTATGGCTACACCTTC.

The rearrangement links TRBV9 to TRBJ2-7; a possible D gene is TRBD1 (6 bases). V was clipped by 2 bases and J by 3 bases, with 18 bases between them. The V gene's germline CDR1 is SGDLS and CDR2 YYNGEE. The CDR3 covers 16 residues. The DNA of the CDR3 is TGTGCCAGCAGCGTGGGTTTTGGACAGAGTCTCTACGAGCAGTACTTC. Encoded protein: CASSVGFGQSLYEQYF. The full variable domain, completed using reference TRBV9 and TRBJ2-7, is DSGVTQTPKHLITATGQRVTLRCSPRSGDLSVYWYQQSLDQGLQFLIQYYNGEERAKGNILERFSAQQFPDLHSELNLSSLELGDSALYFCASSVGFGQSLYEQYFGPGTRLTVT.